This record looks at one T cell receptor (beta chain) sequence and its context. The data derive from a study of shared clonotypes between healthy human individuals. Germline assignment: CDR1 LNHDA and CDR2 SQIVND (reference sequence). CDR3 length: 13 residues. The germline V and J ends were trimmed by 9 bases and 2 bases, with 14 bases remaining between them. Sequencing was performed with immunoSEQ multiplex PCR; in TCRdb, only in-frame clones are kept and a portion is missing. The repertoire holds approximately 500,000 clones, with 90% to 97% as singletons. The sequence derives from a woman aged 25 to 39 in good health. Specimen: naive CD4+ T cells sorted from blood. The subset: CD45RA+ positively selected. The V gene is TRBV19, the J gene TRBJ2-7; TRBD1 is a possible D gene (6 bases). Here the CDR3 DNA reads TGTGCCAGCTCGGATCGGACAGCCTACGAGCAGTACTTC. Translated: CASSDRTAYEQYF.